A selection of T cell receptor beta chains follows, all from one sample in a study of T-cell reconstitution after alpha-beta-depleted transplantation in children. TCRdb passed the PCR reads through MiXCR, listing each CDR3 protein once. The data contain around 480,000 distinct CDR3 sequences, around a third of them singletons. The sequencing used PBMCs from the stem cell graft donor, collected from the stem cell graft. Receptor source: a human donor who donated a stem cell graft to a child with aplastic anemia. Both conserved end residues are part of each CDR3. The order of the fields is J gene, clone size, D gene, V gene, CDR3 DNA, CDR3 protein. A D gene is named only where the DNA matches it firmly. A clone size is listed for some rows: how often the clone was seen (once, few, many), or a class if it is expanded.

TRBJ2-1,few,.,TRBV12-3/TRBV12-4,TGTGCCAGCAGCGAAACAGGGTTCGTCGATGAGCAGTTCTTC,CASSETGFVDEQFF
TRBJ1-1,once,.,TRBV5-6,TGTGCCAGCAGCTTCGTACAGGGTATAGTCACTGAAGCTTTCTTT,CASSFVQGIVTEAFF
TRBJ1-2,.,.,TRBV12-3/TRBV12-4,TGTGCCAGCAGTTTGAATCCGAACTATGGCTACACCTTC,CASSLNPNYGYTF
TRBJ1-1,.,.,TRBV5-1,TGCGCCAGCAGCTTCCGCGAAAACGGTGAAGCTTTCTTT,CASSFRENGEAFF
TRBJ2-1,.,TRBD1,TRBV3-1,TGTGCCAGCAGCCACACTACTCTGGGACAGGGAAACAATGAGCAGTTCTTC,CASSHTTLGQGNNEQFF
TRBJ2-1,many,.,TRBV10-3,TGTGCCATCAAGTATTCGGACCTCTACAATGAGCAGTTCTTC,CAIKYSDLYNEQFF
TRBJ2-1,.,TRBD2,TRBV2,TGTGCCAGCAGTGGGGGGCTAGCGGGAGTATCCTACAATGAGCAGATCTTC,CASSGGLAGVSYNEQIF
TRBJ1-1,.,.,TRBV3-1,TGTGCCGCCGGGGGTGTGGACACTGAAGCTTTCTTT,CAAGGVDTEAFF
TRBJ1-2,many,TRBD1,TRBV12-3/TRBV12-4,TGTGCCAGCACCCTACCGGACAGGGAGATTCGCTATGGCTACACCTTC,CASTLPDREIRYGYTF
TRBJ1-5,.,TRBD1,TRBV12-3/TRBV12-4,TGTGCCAGCAGTTTAGGGACAGGGGTTATGGAGCCCCAGCATTTT,CASSLGTGVMEPQHF
TRBJ1-2,few,TRBD1,TRBV5-4,TGTGCCAGCAGCTTCATGACAGGGCAAGTTGGCTACACCTTC,CASSFMTGQVGYTF
TRBJ1-5,.,.,TRBV12-3/TRBV12-4,TGTGCCAGCAGTTTCTTAGGGGGGGCCGGTCAGCCCCAGCATTTT,CASSFLGGAGQPQHF
TRBJ1-4,.,.,TRBV10-1,TGCGCCAGCAGTGAGATATCTGTCCGTGCGACTAATGAAAAACTGTTTTTT,CASSEISVRATNEKLFF
TRBJ2-3,once,TRBD1,TRBV20-1,TGCAGTGCTCCGGACAGGGGCTCTACAGATGCGCAGTATTTT,CSAPDRGSTDAQYF
TRBJ2-2,.,TRBD1,TRBV29-1,TGCAGCGTTCGGACAGGGGAGAGTACCGGGGAGCTGTTTTTT,CSVRTGESTGELFF
TRBJ1-1,.,.,TRBV19,TGTGCCAGTAGTCAGAGGGAGGTCACTGAATCTTTCTTT,CASSQREVTESFF
TRBJ2-6,.,.,TRBV5-6,TGTGCCAGCAACTTATATTTGAGGCCCCCTGGGGCCAACGTCCTGACTTTC,CASNLYLRPPGANVLTF
TRBJ1-1,few,TRBD1,TRBV11-3,TGTGCCAGCAGCCACCTGGGACAGGTTAACACTGAAGCTTTCTTT,CASSHLGQVNTEAFF
TRBJ2-5,.,.,TRBV4-3,TGCGCCAGCAGCCAAGTTAGGGGGGGCGCGGCGGAGACCCAGTACTTC,CASSQVRGGAAETQYF
TRBJ2-5,.,.,TRBV12-3/TRBV12-4,TGTGCCAGCAGTCGAAACAGAGAGACCCAGTACTTC,CASSRNRETQYF
TRBJ2-7,few,.,TRBV6-1,TGTGCCAGCAGCCCGAACGAGGGGGCGGGAGAGCAGTACTTC,CASSPNEGAGEQYF
TRBJ1-5,.,.,TRBV27,TGTGCCAGCAGTTTATCTGGACAGTACTATAGCAATCAGCCCCAGCATTTT,CASSLSGQYYSNQPQHF
TRBJ2-7,few,TRBD2,TRBV5-5,TGTGCCAGCAGCCAAATAGGACTAGCGGGAAACTACGAGCAGTACTTC,CASSQIGLAGNYEQYF
TRBJ1-5,.,.,TRBV11-1,TGTGCCAGCAGCTTATTCTCCCTAACAGGGCGTAGCAATCAGCCCCAGCATTTT,CASSLFSLTGRSNQPQHF
TRBJ1-2,few,TRBD1,TRBV6-2/TRBV6-3,TGTGCCAGCAGCGACAGGGGAGTATATGGCTACACCTTC,CASSDRGVYGYTF
TRBJ1-1,few,.,TRBV12-3/TRBV12-4,TGTGCCAGCAGTCTACGGGGGGGGCAGGGGCTCAAAGCTTTCTTT,CASSLRGGQGLKAFF
TRBJ2-1,.,.,TRBV29-1,TGCAGCGTTGAAGAAGGCGCAATCTCCTACAATGAGCAGTTCTTC,CSVEEGAISYNEQFF
TRBJ2-1,.,TRBD1,TRBV7-9,TGTGCCAGCAGCTTAGGTTACGGACAGGGGGCCCCCAATGAGCAGTTCTTC,CASSLGYGQGAPNEQFF
TRBJ2-7,.,TRBD1,TRBV18,TGTGCCAGCTCACCTCGACAGGGCTACGAGCAGTACTTC,CASSPRQGYEQYF
TRBJ1-5,.,TRBD1,TRBV19,TGTGCCAGTAGTTCCCACCGACAGGGGGCAGGAAGCAATCAGCCCCAGCATTTT,CASSSHRQGAGSNQPQHF
TRBJ2-1,few,TRBD2,TRBV29-1,TGCAGCGTTGATTTGAAGCGGGGTGAGCAGTTCTTC,CSVDLKRGEQFF
TRBJ2-1,few,.,TRBV7-3,TGTGCCAGCAGCTTAACATCGGGCCATGAGCAGTTCTTC,CASSLTSGHEQFF
TRBJ1-2,few,.,TRBV24-1,TGTGCCACCAGTACGGGGGCGTTGAATGGCTACACCTTC,CATSTGALNGYTF
TRBJ2-2,.,.,TRBV5-8,TGTGCCAGCAGCACGGGTGCAGGGGCCACCGGGGAGCTGTTTTTT,CASSTGAGATGELFF
TRBJ1-4,.,TRBD1,TRBV5-1,TGCGCCAGCAGCCCTGGGGTTAGACAGGGCTCCAATGAAAAACTGTTTTTT,CASSPGVRQGSNEKLFF
TRBJ2-1,.,TRBD2,TRBV6-2/TRBV6-3,TGTGCCAGCAGATCCTACGAAGCGGGAGCCTCCTACAATGAGCAGTTCTTC,CASRSYEAGASYNEQFF
TRBJ1-4,.,.,TRBV7-9,TGTGCCAGCAGCTTTGGAAGGGAACGGGGTAATGAAAAACTGTTTTTT,CASSFGRERGNEKLFF
TRBJ2-3,few,TRBD2,TRBV20-1,TGCAGTGCTTCGACTAGCGGGAGGGGCCTCGGGACAGATACGCAGTATTTT,CSASTSGRGLGTDTQYF
TRBJ2-7,.,TRBD2,TRBV28,TGTGCCAGCAGCTATGCGGGACTAGCGGGAGGAACCTCCTACGAGCAGTACTTC,CASSYAGLAGGTSYEQYF
TRBJ2-1,.,.,TRBV18,TGTGCCAGCTCACCACAGGGGAGGGGGCAATCCTACAATGAGCAGTTCTTC,CASSPQGRGQSYNEQFF
TRBJ1-2,.,.,TRBV5-6,TGTGCCAGCGGCAAGACGGGGGACGGCTATGGCTACACCTTC,CASGKTGDGYGYTF
TRBJ1-5,few,.,TRBV20-1,TGCAGTGCCCGAAACGATGGACGGACAAATCAGCCCCAGCATTTT,CSARNDGRTNQPQHF
TRBJ1-1,.,.,TRBV4-3,TGCGCCAGCAGCCAAGATCGGGGATTCACTGAAGCTTTCTTT,CASSQDRGFTEAFF
TRBJ1-5,.,.,TRBV7-2,TGTGCCAGCAGCTTCCTCAAGGATCAGCCCCAGCATTTT,CASSFLKDQPQHF
TRBJ1-1,few,.,TRBV29-1,TGCAGCGTACCCATTCAGGGCAGGGCTGGGAGCTTCTTT,CSVPIQGRAGSFF
TRBJ1-5,.,.,TRBV7-9,TGTGCCAGCAGCTTAGGCCGTACAGCGTCCAATCAGCCCCAGCATTTT,CASSLGRTASNQPQHF
TRBJ1-5,.,.,TRBV12-3/TRBV12-4,TGTGCCAGCAGTCCCGGACAGTATTCGATGTATCAGCCCCAGCATTTT,CASSPGQYSMYQPQHF
TRBJ1-5,few,.,TRBV20-1,TGCAGTGCTAGCGCGGACAGCAGCAATCAGCCCCAGCATTTT,CSASADSSNQPQHF
TRBJ2-1,.,TRBD2,TRBV11-2,TGTGCCAGCAGCTTAGTGTGGGGCGGGACTAGCGGGACTGGGCAGTTCTTC,CASSLVWGGTSGTGQFF
TRBJ2-1,.,.,TRBV29-1,TGCAGCGTGTATTTGGAACTCTCCGGGACTCTCAATGAGCAGTTCTTC,CSVYLELSGTLNEQFF
TRBJ1-2,few,.,TRBV7-2,TGTGCCAGCAGCTTTCAGGGTGGGGGCTACACCTTC,CASSFQGGGYTF
TRBJ2-7,few,TRBD1,TRBV29-1,TGCAGCGTTGACTTGACAGGGTCCTCCTACGAGCAGTACTTC,CSVDLTGSSYEQYF
TRBJ1-1,.,.,TRBV30,TGTGCCTGGAGGCTACCCGACAGGAACACTGAAGCTTTCTTT,CAWRLPDRNTEAFF
TRBJ2-6,few,.,TRBV7-2,TGTGCCAGCAGCTCCATGGGGGCTGGGGCCAACGTCCTGACTTTC,CASSSMGAGANVLTF
TRBJ2-7,few,TRBD2,TRBV20-1,TGCAGTGCTAGAGGGACTAGCGGGACAGCCTACGAGCAGTACTTC,CSARGTSGTAYEQYF
TRBJ1-1,few,.,TRBV30,TGTGCCTGGAGTGAATTGCGGGGGGGCTACACTGAAGCTTTCTTT,CAWSELRGGYTEAFF
TRBJ1-1,many,TRBD1,TRBV5-1,TGCGCCAGCAGCTTTCTACAGGGGAGAAACACTGAAGCTTTCTTT,CASSFLQGRNTEAFF
TRBJ2-1,.,.,TRBV7-9,TGTGCCAGCACCCCGGTGGGACCTGAGCAGTTCTTC,CASTPVGPEQFF
TRBJ1-5,.,.,TRBV18,TGTGCCAGCTCACCATACGTCGAGACAGATCAGCCCCAGCATTTT,CASSPYVETDQPQHF